These T cell receptor beta chains were read from a single sample in a study of CD8+ T cells in alopecia areata. Measured with immunoSEQ multiplex PCR; TCRdb has only the in-frame clones, and not every one. The sample consists of roughly 150,000 clones, 55% of them appearing once. What was sequenced was CD4+ T cells sorted from blood. The source is a human donor in good health. CDR3s include the opening cysteine and the closing phenylalanine or tryptophan. Each record gives: clone size, V gene, CDR3 length, J gene, D gene, CDR3 DNA, CDR3 protein. D genes are given only for firm matches. Some rows mark clone size as missing; the rest say once, few, many or name a class of expanded clone.

size: NA
V: TRBV4-1
length: 16
J: TRBJ2-1
D: NA
DNA: TGCGCCAGCAGCCAAGACGGCAGCCGCTCCTACAATGAGCAGTTCTTC
CDR3: CASSQDGSRSYNEQFF

size: once
V: TRBV7-2
length: 13
J: TRBJ2-5
D: NA
DNA: TGTGCCAGCAGCCGGGACCGCCAAGAGACCCAGTACTTC
CDR3: CASSRDRQETQYF

size: NA
V: TRBV9
length: 15
J: TRBJ1-4
D: TRBD1
DNA: TGTGCCAGCAGCGCGATGACAGGGGGGAATGAAAAACTGTTTTTT
CDR3: CASSAMTGGNEKLFF

size: NA
V: TRBV6-1
length: 14
J: TRBJ2-7
D: TRBD1
DNA: TGTGCCAGCACGTTGGACAGGGGAGCCTACGAGCAGTACTTC
CDR3: CASTLDRGAYEQYF

size: NA
V: TRBV2
length: 10
J: TRBJ2-5
D: NA
DNA: TGTGCCAGCAGTGAAGGGACCCAGTACTTC
CDR3: CASSEGTQYF

size: NA
V: TRBV7-9
length: 16
J: TRBJ2-1
D: NA
DNA: TGTGCCAGCAGCCGCACGGCAGGGAACGGCTACAATGAGCAGTTCTTC
CDR3: CASSRTAGNGYNEQFF

size: NA
V: TRBV6-5
length: 15
J: TRBJ2-5
D: TRBD1
DNA: TGTGCCAGCAGTTCGTTTGGGACAGGCCAAGAGACCCAGTACTTC
CDR3: CASSSFGTGQETQYF

size: NA
V: TRBV28
length: 15
J: TRBJ2-5
D: NA
DNA: TGTGCCAGCAGCCCCCTTTGGACCGGAGGAGAGACCCAGTACTTC
CDR3: CASSPLWTGGETQYF

size: NA
V: TRBV4-2
length: 12
J: TRBJ2-1
D: NA
DNA: TGTGCCAGCAGCCAACCCGGGACTTTGCAGTTCTTC
CDR3: CASSQPGTLQFF

size: NA
V: TRBV4-1
length: 15
J: TRBJ2-1
D: NA
DNA: TGCGCCAGCAGCCAATCCGGAAACTCGGCCAATGAGCAGTTCTTC
CDR3: CASSQSGNSANEQFF

size: few
V: TRBV2
length: 15
J: TRBJ2-7
D: NA
DNA: TGTGCCAGCAGTGAAGGGACAGTTGCCCCCTACGAGCAGTACTTC
CDR3: CASSEGTVAPYEQYF

size: few
V: TRBV28
length: 14
J: TRBJ2-3
D: NA
DNA: TGTGCCAGCAGTTCCCCGATGGCCACAGATACGCAGTATTTT
CDR3: CASSSPMATDTQYF

size: NA
V: TRBV29-1
length: 15
J: TRBJ2-7
D: TRBD1
DNA: TGCAGCGTTGAAACAGTGACAGGGGGCAGGTACGAGCAGTACTTC
CDR3: CSVETVTGGRYEQYF

size: NA
V: TRBV28
length: 14
J: TRBJ2-7
D: NA
DNA: TGTGCCAGCAGACGGGACCATAACTCCTACGAGCAGTACTTC
CDR3: CASRRDHNSYEQYF

size: many
V: TRBV2
length: 12
J: TRBJ2-7
D: NA
DNA: TGTGCCAGCAAGGGGGAGGACTTGGAGCAGTACTTC
CDR3: CASKGEDLEQYF

size: few
V: TRBV30
length: 16
J: TRBJ2-1
D: TRBD2
DNA: TGTGCCTGGAGGCACACCGGGACTAGCGTGATGAGTGAGCAGTTCTTC
CDR3: CAWRHTGTSVMSEQFF

size: NA
V: TRBV7-2
length: 15
J: TRBJ2-1
D: TRBD1
DNA: TGTGCCAGCAGCGAGGGACAGTGGAGTGGCGATGAGCAGTTCTTC
CDR3: CASSEGQWSGDEQFF

size: NA
V: TRBV29-1
length: 14
J: TRBJ1-1
D: NA
DNA: TGCAGCGTTCTTTCCGGGACAACCAACACTGAAGCTTTCTTT
CDR3: CSVLSGTTNTEAFF

size: NA
V: TRBV30
length: 11
J: TRBJ1-1
D: TRBD1
DNA: TGTGCCTGGAGTGAGACAGGGAGAGCTTTCTTT
CDR3: CAWSETGRAFF

size: NA
V: TRBV5-6
length: 14
J: TRBJ1-1
D: NA
DNA: TGTGCCAGCAGCTTGGGGGCACTGAACACTGAAGCTTTCTTT
CDR3: CASSLGALNTEAFF

size: NA
V: TRBV6-5
length: 15
J: TRBJ1-5
D: NA
DNA: TGTGCCAGCAGTGCTACCGGGATGCCGGATCAGCCCCAGCATTTT
CDR3: CASSATGMPDQPQHF

size: NA
V: TRBV14
length: 13
J: TRBJ2-7
D: NA
DNA: TGTGCCAGCAGCCAAGATTACACTCAGGAGCAGTACTTC
CDR3: CASSQDYTQEQYF

size: NA
V: TRBV29-1
length: 14
J: TRBJ2-7
D: NA
DNA: TGCAGCGTCGCCACCGGGACAAGTTCCTACGAGCAGTACTTC
CDR3: CSVATGTSSYEQYF

size: NA
V: TRBV9
length: 15
J: TRBJ2-3
D: NA
DNA: TGTGCCAGCAGCGTGGCTGCCCTCCACACAGATACGCAGTATTTT
CDR3: CASSVAALHTDTQYF

size: NA
V: TRBV29-1
length: 12
J: TRBJ2-1
D: NA
DNA: TGCAGCGTTGAAGTCCCCCCCTATGAGCAGTTCTTC
CDR3: CSVEVPPYEQFF

size: NA
V: TRBV9
length: 18
J: TRBJ2-2
D: TRBD2
DNA: TGTGCCAGCACCCCACTGAACGGTGCGGGAGCCAACACCGGGGAGCTGTTTTTT
CDR3: CASTPLNGAGANTGELFF

size: NA
V: TRBV29-1
length: 11
J: TRBJ2-7
D: NA
DNA: TGCAGCGTACTGAGGGGCGGAGAGCAGTACTTC
CDR3: CSVLRGGEQYF

size: few
V: TRBV7-9
length: 14
J: TRBJ2-5
D: TRBD1
DNA: TGTGCCAGCAGCTCGGGACAGGGGGCAGAGACCCAGTACTTC
CDR3: CASSSGQGAETQYF

size: NA
V: TRBV28
length: 12
J: TRBJ2-1
D: NA
DNA: TGTGCCACCTTACAAGATGTCGATGAGCAGTTCTTC
CDR3: CATLQDVDEQFF

size: NA
V: TRBV29-1
length: 14
J: TRBJ2-1
D: NA
DNA: TGCAGCGTCCCTGTTCAGGGGCACTACAATGAGCAGTTCTTC
CDR3: CSVPVQGHYNEQFF

size: NA
V: TRBV29-1
length: 15
J: TRBJ1-1
D: NA
DNA: TGCAGCGTGGGGGGTGACAGACTATTAAACACTGAAGCTTTCTTT
CDR3: CSVGGDRLLNTEAFF

size: NA
V: TRBV5-1
length: 14
J: TRBJ1-2
D: NA
DNA: TGCGCCAGCAGCTTGAACAGGCCTAACTATGGCTACACCTTC
CDR3: CASSLNRPNYGYTF

size: NA
V: TRBV4-1
length: 13
J: TRBJ1-2
D: NA
DNA: TGCGCCAGCAGCCAATCCGGGGAAGGTGGCTACACCTTC
CDR3: CASSQSGEGGYTF

size: once
V: TRBV11-2
length: 12
J: TRBJ2-3
D: NA
DNA: TGTGCCAGCAGCTTAGGAGCAGATACGCAGTATTTT
CDR3: CASSLGADTQYF

size: NA
V: TRBV30
length: 11
J: TRBJ1-1
D: NA
DNA: TGTGCCTGGAGTCGTATTGGTGAAGCTTTCTTT
CDR3: CAWSRIGEAFF

size: NA
V: TRBV30
length: 12
J: TRBJ1-2
D: NA
DNA: TGTGCCTGGAATTCGGGAGTAGGCGGCTACACCTTC
CDR3: CAWNSGVGGYTF

size: NA
V: TRBV6-5
length: 14
J: TRBJ2-2
D: TRBD2
DNA: TGTGCCAGCAGCCTTGGCGGGGGCACCGGGGAGCTGTTTTTT
CDR3: CASSLGGGTGELFF

size: NA
V: TRBV15
length: 15
J: TRBJ1-5
D: NA
DNA: TGTGCCACCAGCGGTCTTGGACGGAACAATCAGCCCCAGCATTTT
CDR3: CATSGLGRNNQPQHF

size: NA
V: TRBV7-9
length: 17
J: TRBJ2-1
D: TRBD2
DNA: TGTGCCAGCAGCCCTCTTCCAGGACTAGCGGGGAACAATGAGCAGTTCTTC
CDR3: CASSPLPGLAGNNEQFF

size: NA
V: TRBV29-1
length: 13
J: TRBJ2-7
D: NA
DNA: TGCAGCGTTGTTTTCCAGGGGACCTACGAGCAGTACTTC
CDR3: CSVVFQGTYEQYF

size: NA
V: TRBV29-1
length: 14
J: TRBJ2-7
D: NA
DNA: TGCAGCGTTGAAGATGATAGGCTGGCCGGGGGTAGGTACTTC
CDR3: CSVEDDRLAGGRYF

size: many
V: TRBV7-2
length: 13
J: TRBJ2-7
D: NA
DNA: TGTGCCAGCAGCTTCGGGGGTTCCTACGAGCAGTACTTC
CDR3: CASSFGGSYEQYF

size: NA
V: TRBV7-2
length: 15
J: TRBJ2-7
D: TRBD2
DNA: TGTGCCAGCAGAGCTGGACTAGCGACCGCCTACGAGCAGTACTTC
CDR3: CASRAGLATAYEQYF